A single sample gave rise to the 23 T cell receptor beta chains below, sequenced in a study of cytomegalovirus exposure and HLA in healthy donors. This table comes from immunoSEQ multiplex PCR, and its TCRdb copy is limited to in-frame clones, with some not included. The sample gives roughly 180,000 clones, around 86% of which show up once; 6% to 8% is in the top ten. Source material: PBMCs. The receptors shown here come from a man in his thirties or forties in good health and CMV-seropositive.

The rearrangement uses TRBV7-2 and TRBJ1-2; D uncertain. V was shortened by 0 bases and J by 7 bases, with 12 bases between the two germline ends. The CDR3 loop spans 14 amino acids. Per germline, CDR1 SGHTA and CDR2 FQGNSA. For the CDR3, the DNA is TGTGCCAGCAGCTTAGCGCTCGGTTCCTCTGGCTACACCTTC. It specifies CASSLALGSSGYTF.

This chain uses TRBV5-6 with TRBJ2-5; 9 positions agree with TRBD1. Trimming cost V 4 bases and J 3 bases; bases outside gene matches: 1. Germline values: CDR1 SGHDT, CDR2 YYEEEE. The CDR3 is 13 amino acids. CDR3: CASSGDREETQYF. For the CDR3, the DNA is TGTGCCAGCAGCGGGGACAGGGAAGAGACCCAGTACTTC.

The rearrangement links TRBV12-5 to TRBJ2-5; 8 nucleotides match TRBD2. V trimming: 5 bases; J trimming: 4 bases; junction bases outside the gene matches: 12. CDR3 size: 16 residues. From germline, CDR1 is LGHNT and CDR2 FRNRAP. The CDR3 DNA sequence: TGTGCTAGTGGTGCACCCCGGGCGGGGGGAGGAGAGACCCAGTACTTC. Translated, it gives CASGAPRAGGGETQYF.

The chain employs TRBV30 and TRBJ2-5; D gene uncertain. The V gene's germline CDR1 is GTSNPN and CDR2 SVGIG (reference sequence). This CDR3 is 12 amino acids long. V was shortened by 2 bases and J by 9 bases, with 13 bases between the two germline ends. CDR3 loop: CAWSLDSVAQYF. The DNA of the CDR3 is TGTGCCTGGAGTCTAGATTCAGTGGCCCAGTACTTC.

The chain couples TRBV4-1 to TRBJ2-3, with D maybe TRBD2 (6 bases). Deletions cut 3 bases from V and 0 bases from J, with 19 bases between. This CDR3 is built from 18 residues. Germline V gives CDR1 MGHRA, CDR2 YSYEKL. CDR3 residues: CASSQGGSLLASTDTQYF. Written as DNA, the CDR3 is TGCGCCAGCAGCCAGGGGGGATCGCTGCTAGCTAGCACAGATACGCAGTATTTT.

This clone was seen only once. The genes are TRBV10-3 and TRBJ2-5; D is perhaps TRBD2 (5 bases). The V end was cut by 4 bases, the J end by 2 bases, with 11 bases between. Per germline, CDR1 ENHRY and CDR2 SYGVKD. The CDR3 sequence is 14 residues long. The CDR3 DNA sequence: TGTGCCATCAGTGTTGCTAGCACACAAGAGACCCAGTACTTC. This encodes CAISVASTQETQYF.

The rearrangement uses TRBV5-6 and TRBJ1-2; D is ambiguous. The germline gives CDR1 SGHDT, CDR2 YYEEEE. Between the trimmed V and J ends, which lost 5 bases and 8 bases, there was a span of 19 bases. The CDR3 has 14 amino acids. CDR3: CASSPPGVVEGYTF. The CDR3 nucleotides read TGTGCCAGCAGTCCCCCGGGCGTAGTTGAAGGCTACACCTTC.

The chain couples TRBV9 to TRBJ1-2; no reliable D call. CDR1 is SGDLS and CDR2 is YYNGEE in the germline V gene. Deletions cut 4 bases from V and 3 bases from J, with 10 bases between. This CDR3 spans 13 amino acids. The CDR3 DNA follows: TGTGCCAGCAGCAATACCTTCGACTATGGCTACACCTTC. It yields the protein CASSNTFDYGYTF.

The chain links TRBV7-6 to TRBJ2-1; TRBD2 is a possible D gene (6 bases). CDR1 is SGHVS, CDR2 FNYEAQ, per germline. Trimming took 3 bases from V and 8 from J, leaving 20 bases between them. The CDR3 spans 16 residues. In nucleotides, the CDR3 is TGTGCCAGCAGCTTTTCCCCGGGCCGCACGGGGGATGAGCAGTTCTTC. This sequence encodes CASSFSPGRTGDEQFF.

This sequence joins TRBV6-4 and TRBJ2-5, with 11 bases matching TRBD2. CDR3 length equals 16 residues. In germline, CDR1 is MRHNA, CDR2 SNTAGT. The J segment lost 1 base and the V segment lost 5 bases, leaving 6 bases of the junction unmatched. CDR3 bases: TGTGCCAGCAGTCCTCTAGCGGGGGGACCCCAAGAGACCCAGTACTTC. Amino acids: CASSPLAGGPQETQYF.

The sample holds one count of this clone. CDR3 nucleotides: TGTGCCAGCAGGCTACGAGGGAATCAGCCCCAGCATTTT. It codes for CASRLRGNQPQHF. V and J are TRBV6-6 and TRBJ1-5; D not resolved. Trimming removed 6 bases at V and 4 bases at J, with 10 bases between. CDR1 is MNHNY, CDR2 SVGAGI, per germline (reference sequence). This CDR3 spans 13 amino acids.

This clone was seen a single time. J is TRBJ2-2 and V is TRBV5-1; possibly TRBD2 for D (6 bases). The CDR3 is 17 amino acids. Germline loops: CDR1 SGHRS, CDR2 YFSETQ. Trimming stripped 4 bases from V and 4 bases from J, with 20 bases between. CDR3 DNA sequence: TGCGCCAGCAGCGTTTTAAGCGGGTCTAGCCGCACCGGGGAGCTGTTTTTT. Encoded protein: CASSVLSGSSRTGELFF.

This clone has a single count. The CDR3 bases are TGTGCCAGCAGCGCACTCGGACTAGCACACAATGAGCAGTTCTTC. It translates to CASSALGLAHNEQFF. V is TRBV9 and J is TRBJ2-1; TRBD2 matches at 8 bases. J lost 5 bases, V lost 3 bases, and 7 bases had no gene match. In germline, CDR1 is SGDLS, CDR2 YYNGEE. This CDR3 contains 15 residues.

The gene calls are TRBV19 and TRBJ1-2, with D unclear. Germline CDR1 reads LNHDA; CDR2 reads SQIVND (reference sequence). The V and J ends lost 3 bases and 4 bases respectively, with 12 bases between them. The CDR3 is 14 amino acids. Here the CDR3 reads CASSIDILRYGYTF. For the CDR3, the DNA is TGTGCCAGTAGTATCGACATCTTGCGCTATGGCTACACCTTC.

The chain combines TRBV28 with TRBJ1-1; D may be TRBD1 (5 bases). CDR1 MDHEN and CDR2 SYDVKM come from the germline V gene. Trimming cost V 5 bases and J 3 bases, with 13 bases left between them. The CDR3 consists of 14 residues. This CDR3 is CASSPRSGYTEAFF. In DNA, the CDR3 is TGTGCCAGCAGTCCCAGATCAGGGTACACTGAAGCTTTCTTT.

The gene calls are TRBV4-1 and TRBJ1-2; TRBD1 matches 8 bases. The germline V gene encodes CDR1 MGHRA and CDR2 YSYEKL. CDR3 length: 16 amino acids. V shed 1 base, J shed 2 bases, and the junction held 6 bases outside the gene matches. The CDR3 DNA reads TGCGCCAGCAGCCAAGGGGCCCAGGGGGCGAACTATGGCTACACCTTC. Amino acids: CASSQGAQGANYGYTF.

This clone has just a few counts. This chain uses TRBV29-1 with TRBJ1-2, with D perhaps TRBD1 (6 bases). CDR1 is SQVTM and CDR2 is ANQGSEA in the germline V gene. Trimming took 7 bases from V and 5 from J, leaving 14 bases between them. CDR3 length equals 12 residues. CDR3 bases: TGCAGCGGGGGGGGCCAGGGGTATGGCTACACCTTC. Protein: CSGGGQGYGYTF.

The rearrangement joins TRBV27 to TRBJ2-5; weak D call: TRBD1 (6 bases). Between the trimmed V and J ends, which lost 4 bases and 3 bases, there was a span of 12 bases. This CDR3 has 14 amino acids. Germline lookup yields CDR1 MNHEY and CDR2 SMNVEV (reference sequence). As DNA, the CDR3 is TGTGCCAGCAGTTCCCGACAGGAGGAAGAGACCCAGTACTTC. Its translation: CASSSRQEEETQYF.

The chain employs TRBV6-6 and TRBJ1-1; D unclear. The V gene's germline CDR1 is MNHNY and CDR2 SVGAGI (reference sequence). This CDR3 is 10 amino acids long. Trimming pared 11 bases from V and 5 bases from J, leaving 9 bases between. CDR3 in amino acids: CAARSTEAFF. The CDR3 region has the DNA TGTGCCGCCCGGAGTACTGAAGCTTTCTTT.

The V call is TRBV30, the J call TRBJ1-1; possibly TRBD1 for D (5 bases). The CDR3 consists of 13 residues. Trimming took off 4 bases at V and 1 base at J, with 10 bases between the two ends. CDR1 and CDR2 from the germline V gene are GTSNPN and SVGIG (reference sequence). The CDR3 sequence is CAWIGTANTEAFF. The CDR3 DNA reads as TGTGCCTGGATAGGGACGGCGAACACTGAAGCTTTCTTT.

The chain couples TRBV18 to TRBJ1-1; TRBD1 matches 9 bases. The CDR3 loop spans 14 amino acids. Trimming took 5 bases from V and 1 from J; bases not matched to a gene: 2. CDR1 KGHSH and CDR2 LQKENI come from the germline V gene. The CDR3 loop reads CASSATGGNTEAFF. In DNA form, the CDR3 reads TGTGCCAGCTCAGCGACAGGGGGGAACACTGAAGCTTTCTTT.

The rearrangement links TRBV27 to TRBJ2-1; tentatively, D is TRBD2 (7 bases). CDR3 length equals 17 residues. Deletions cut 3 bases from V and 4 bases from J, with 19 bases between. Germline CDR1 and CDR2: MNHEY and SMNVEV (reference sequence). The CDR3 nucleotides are TGTGCCAGCAGTTTGGCTAGCGGAGGGGGACCTTACAATGAGCAGTTCTTC. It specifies CASSLASGGGPYNEQFF.

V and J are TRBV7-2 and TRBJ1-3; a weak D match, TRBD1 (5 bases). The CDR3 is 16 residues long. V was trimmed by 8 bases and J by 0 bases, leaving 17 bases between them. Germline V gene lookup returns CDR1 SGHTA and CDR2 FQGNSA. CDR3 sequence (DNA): TGTGCCAGCTCGGGGGACGGTTCCCACTCTGGAAACACCATATATTTT. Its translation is CASSGDGSHSGNTIYF.